This is a list of T cell receptor beta chains from one sample in a study of blood T cell repertoires in COVID-19. The data were produced by immunoSEQ multiplex PCR, yet TCRdb's version contains in-frame clones alone and is incomplete. The table includes under 140,000 clones, 85% to 90% detected once. The specimen was peripheral blood. The receptor set was obtained from a woman in her fifties or sixties with acute or convalescent COVID-19. Both conserved end residues are part of each CDR3. D genes are given only for firm matches. A row's size may be missing; if present it is once, few, many or a size class.

>TRBD1|-|TRBV19|TRBJ2-3
CASSVRPGQNPTDTQYF
TGTGCCAGTAGTGTACGCCCGGGACAGAACCCCACAGATACGCAGTATTTT
>TRBD2|-|TRBV6-5|TRBJ2-1
CASKQGLAYNEQFF
TGTGCCAGCAAACAGGGACTAGCGTACAATGAGCAGTTCTTC
>TRBD1|-|TRBV25-1|TRBJ2-1
CASSEDRGTYNEQFF
TGTGCCAGCAGTGAAGACAGGGGCACCTACAATGAGCAGTTCTTC
>-|-|TRBV5-1|TRBJ2-3
CASSLGLAYTDTQYF
TGCGCCAGCAGCTTGGGGCTAGCGTACACAGATACGCAGTATTTT
>TRBD1|-|TRBV3-1/TRBV3-2|TRBJ1-4
CASSPRTGIRSTNEKLFF
TGTGCCAGCAGCCCACGGACAGGGATAAGGTCAACTAATGAAAAACTGTTTTTT
>-|-|TRBV27|TRBJ1-6
CASSYGGEGNSPLHF
TGTGCCAGCAGTTACGGGGGGGAAGGGAATTCACCCCTCCACTTT
>TRBD1|-|TRBV6-5|TRBJ1-2
CASSDSGTAYGYTF
TGTGCCAGCAGTGACTCCGGGACAGCTTATGGCTACACCTTC
>TRBD2|-|TRBV2|TRBJ2-1
CASTKGAGGNEQFF
TGTGCCAGCACCAAAGGGGCGGGGGGGAATGAGCAGTTCTTC
>-|-|TRBV28|TRBJ1-3
CASSPTGSRPGNTIYF
TGTGCCAGCAGTCCCACAGGGAGCCGACCTGGAAACACCATATATTTT
>-|-|TRBV5-1|TRBJ2-2
CASSAGQNTGELFF
TGCGCCAGCTCGGCAGGCCAGAACACCGGGGAGCTGTTTTTT
>-|once|TRBV28|TRBJ2-7
CASSLSGPPYEQYF
TGTGCCAGCAGTTTATCAGGGCCCCCCTACGAGCAGTACTTC
>-|-|TRBV18|TRBJ1-1
CASSPARVRGTEAFF
TGTGCCAGCTCACCAGCCCGGGTAAGGGGCACTGAAGCTTTCTTT
>-|few|TRBV28|TRBJ2-1
CASSFRYREEQFF
TGTGCCAGCAGTTTCCGCTACAGGGAAGAGCAGTTCTTC
>-|-|TRBV28|TRBJ2-6
CASSLTPSSGANVLTF
TGTGCCAGCAGTTTAACACCCAGCTCTGGGGCCAACGTCCTGACTTTC
>-|-|TRBV18|TRBJ2-7
CASSPLPGTPFSYEQYF
TGTGCCAGCTCACCCCTACCCGGGACACCTTTCTCCTACGAGCAGTACTTC
>-|-|TRBV5-1|TRBJ2-3
CASSLEASFTPGDTQYF
TGCGCCAGCAGCTTGGAGGCTAGCTTCACCCCCGGAGATACGCAGTATTTT
>-|-|TRBV5-1|TRBJ2-1
CASRRVDSGFYNEQFF
TGCGCCAGCCGGCGGGTGGATAGCGGCTTCTACAATGAGCAGTTCTTC
>TRBD2|-|TRBV29-1|TRBJ2-5
CSAREGETQYF
TGCAGCGCCCGGGAGGGAGAGACCCAGTACTTC
>-|-|TRBV3-1/TRBV3-2|TRBJ1-6
CASSTVVNSPLHF
TGTGCCAGCAGCACGGTAGTTAATTCACCCCTCCACTTT
>-|-|TRBV2|TRBJ2-2
CASSPRQVANGELFF
TGTGCCAGCAGTCCCCGACAGGTGGCGAACGGGGAGCTGTTTTTT
>-|once|TRBV7-2|TRBJ1-1
CASSPAGQKSVEAFF
TGTGCCAGCAGCCCCGCCGGACAGAAGTCGGTTGAAGCTTTCTTT
>TRBD1|few|TRBV24-1|TRBJ1-4
CATSDPGTGGEKLFF
TGTGCCACCAGTGACCCCGGGACAGGGGGGGAAAAACTGTTTTTT
>-|-|TRBV2|TRBJ2-3
CASKPRTSTDTQYF
TGTGCCAGCAAGCCCAGGACTAGCACAGATACGCAGTATTTT
>TRBD2|-|TRBV11-2|TRBJ2-6
CASSLVLAGSSGANVLTF
TGTGCCAGCAGCTTAGTACTAGCGGGTAGCTCTGGGGCCAACGTCCTGACTTTC
>-|-|TRBV7-6|TRBJ2-1
CASSLERLSYNEQFF
TGTGCCAGCAGCTTAGAGAGACTTTCGTACAATGAGCAGTTCTTC
>TRBD1|-|TRBV30|TRBJ2-3
CAWSVQGAGTQYF
TGTGCCTGGAGTGTCCAGGGGGCGGGTACGCAGTATTTT
>TRBD1|-|TRBV18|TRBJ1-2
CASSEDRAGGYGYTF
TGTGCCAGCTCAGAAGACAGGGCCGGGGGCTATGGCTACACCTTC
>-|-|TRBV5-8|TRBJ1-4
CASSDPGRLEKLFF
TGTGCCAGCAGCGATCCGGGGAGATTGGAAAAACTGTTTTTT
>-|-|TRBV18|TRBJ2-5
CASSPPVAGIYETQYF
TGTGCCAGCTCACCACCGGTTGCAGGAATCTACGAGACCCAGTACTTC
>-|-|TRBV11-3|TRBJ2-5
CASSAGGTEETQYF
TGTGCCAGCAGCGCTGGCGGGACAGAGGAGACCCAGTACTTC
>TRBD2|-|TRBV10-3|TRBJ2-1
CAISDGGGRRGNEQFF
TGTGCCATCAGTGACGGTGGCGGGAGACGTGGCAATGAGCAGTTCTTC
>-|-|TRBV18|TRBJ1-1
CASSPLRDQGVNTEAFF
TGTGCCAGCTCACCATTGAGAGACCAGGGCGTGAACACTGAAGCTTTCTTT
>-|-|TRBV18|TRBJ2-7
CASSPLGEVGEQYF
TGTGCCAGCTCACCTCTAGGGGAAGTAGGCGAGCAGTACTTC
>-|-|TRBV27|TRBJ1-5
CASSLSGPHQPQHF
TGTGCCAGCAGTTTATCGGGGCCCCATCAGCCCCAGCATTTT
>TRBD1|-|TRBV30|TRBJ1-5
CAWSTGQGGDQPQHF
TGTGCCTGGTCTACGGGACAGGGCGGCGATCAGCCCCAGCATTTT
>TRBD2|once|TRBV11-2|TRBJ2-2
CASSPFKTSGLNTGELFF
TGTGCCAGCAGCCCATTCAAAACTAGCGGCCTAAACACCGGGGAGCTGTTTTTT
>TRBD1|once|TRBV29-1|TRBJ2-7
CSVQGQVFNEQYF
TGCAGCGTTCAAGGACAGGTCTTTAACGAGCAGTACTTC
>TRBD2|-|TRBV27|TRBJ2-7
CASRVGLAGIYEQYF
TGTGCCAGCAGAGTGGGACTAGCGGGGATCTACGAGCAGTACTTC
>-|once|TRBV5-1|TRBJ2-3
CASSLAGDTQYF
TGCGCCAGCAGCTTGGCGGGTGATACGCAGTATTTT
>-|once|TRBV10-3|TRBJ2-4
CAISESLANIQYF
TGTGCCATCAGTGAGTCGTTGGCAAACATTCAGTACTTC
>TRBD2|-|TRBV6-5|TRBJ2-5
CASSYSGRRETQYF
TGTGCCAGCAGTTACAGCGGGAGAAGAGAGACCCAGTACTTC
>TRBD1|-|TRBV27|TRBJ1-5
CASSPGTGPYSNQPQHF
TGTGCCAGCAGTCCCGGGACAGGACCCTATAGCAATCAGCCCCAGCATTTT
>-|-|TRBV6-6|TRBJ1-6
CASTGRGYNSPLHF
TGTGCCAGCACTGGCAGAGGATATAATTCACCCCTCCACTTT
>-|-|TRBV11-2|TRBJ2-1
CASSFWDKGIVAYNEQFF
TGTGCCAGCAGCTTTTGGGACAAGGGGATAGTCGCCTACAATGAGCAGTTCTTC